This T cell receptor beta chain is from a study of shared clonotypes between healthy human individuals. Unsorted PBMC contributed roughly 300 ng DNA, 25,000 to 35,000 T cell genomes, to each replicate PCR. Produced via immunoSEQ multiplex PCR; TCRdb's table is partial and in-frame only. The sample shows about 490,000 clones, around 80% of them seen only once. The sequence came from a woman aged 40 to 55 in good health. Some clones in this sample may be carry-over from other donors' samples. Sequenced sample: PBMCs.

CDR3 nucleotides: TGTGCCACCAGCAGTAGGGGACCTAACGCTTTCTTT. This translates into CATSSRGPNAFF. The gene calls are TRBV15 and TRBJ1-1; D perhaps matches TRBD1 (5 bases). CDR1 and CDR2 (germline): LNHNV, YYDKDF (reference sequence). The CDR3 extends over 12 amino acids. V lost 3 bases and J lost 11, with 13 bases in between.